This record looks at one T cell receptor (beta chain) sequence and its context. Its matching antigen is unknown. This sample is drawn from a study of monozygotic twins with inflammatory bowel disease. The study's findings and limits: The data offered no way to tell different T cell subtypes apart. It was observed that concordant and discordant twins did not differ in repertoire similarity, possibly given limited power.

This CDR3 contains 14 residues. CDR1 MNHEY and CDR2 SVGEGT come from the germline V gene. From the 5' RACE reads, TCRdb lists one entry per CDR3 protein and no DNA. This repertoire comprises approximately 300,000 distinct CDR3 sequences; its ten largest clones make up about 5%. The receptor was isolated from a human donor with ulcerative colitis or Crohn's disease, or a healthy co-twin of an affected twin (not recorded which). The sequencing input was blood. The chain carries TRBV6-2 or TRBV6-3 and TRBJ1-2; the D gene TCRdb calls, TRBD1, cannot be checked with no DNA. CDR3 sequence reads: CASRPPGQGHGYTF.